The rows below give T cell receptor beta chains drawn from one sample of a study of cytomegalovirus exposure and HLA in healthy donors. Assay: immunoSEQ multiplex PCR; the TCRdb copy retains only in-frame clones and omits some. The data show about 150,000 clones, with about 85% seen just once and more than 2% held by the top ten. The material sequenced was PBMCs. The receptors were gathered from a boy aged 2 to 9 in good health and CMV-seronegative. Both conserved end residues are part of each CDR3. D genes are given only for firm matches. The size entry is marked missing in some rows and otherwise reads once, few, many or a size class.

d_gene	v_gene	j_gene	abundance	CDR3nt	CDR3aa
.	TRBV27	TRBJ2-6	.	TGTGCCAGCAGTTTGGTCTGGGCCGGGGCCAACGTCCTGACTTTC	CASSLVWAGANVLTF
.	TRBV27	TRBJ2-3	.	TGTGCCAGCAGTTTATACCGGGTATCAGAAGATACGCAGTATTTT	CASSLYRVSEDTQYF
.	TRBV6-4	TRBJ2-3	.	TGTGCCAGCAGTGAGGCGGGTACCACAGATACGCAGTATTTT	CASSEAGTTDTQYF
.	TRBV2	TRBJ2-1	.	TGTGCCAGCAGTGAGGACACAAAATACAATGAGCAGTTCTTC	CASSEDTKYNEQFF
TRBD2	TRBV9	TRBJ2-7	.	TGTGCCAGCAGCGTAGGAGCCGGGACTAGCTTCATCGAGCAGTACTTC	CASSVGAGTSFIEQYF
.	TRBV7-6	TRBJ1-1	.	TGTGCCAGCAGCGTTTCAGGGGTTGGGACTGAAGCTTTCTTT	CASSVSGVGTEAFF
.	TRBV11-2	TRBJ2-7	.	TGTGCCAGCAGTGCCCTCCGAGGGTTTGGCGAGCAGTACTTC	CASSALRGFGEQYF
.	TRBV2	TRBJ2-2	few	TGTGCCACCCGCACCGGGGAGCTGTTTTTT	CATRTGELFF
TRBD2	TRBV6-1	TRBJ2-1	.	TGTGCCAGCAGTGAAGAGGGACTAGCGGGAGTTCGTGGTGAGCAGTTCTTC	CASSEEGLAGVRGEQFF
.	TRBV5-1	TRBJ1-1	.	TGCGCCAGCAGCGAGGGACTCTATTATCGGGAGACTGAAGCTTTCTTT	CASSEGLYYRETEAFF
.	TRBV11-2	TRBJ2-2	.	TGTGCCAGCAGCTTAGTTGCGACATCGAACACCGGGGAGCTGTTTTTT	CASSLVATSNTGELFF
TRBD1	TRBV5-4	TRBJ2-7	few	TGTGCCAGCAGCTTGGGGACAGGGGGCACCTACGAGCAGTACTTC	CASSLGTGGTYEQYF
.	TRBV4-1	TRBJ2-1	.	TGCGCCAGCAGCCCGAACTCGGTTGAGCAGTTCTTC	CASSPNSVEQFF
.	TRBV6-5	TRBJ1-1	.	TGTGCCAGCAGTCAGGGGCTGAACACTGAAGCTTGCTTT	CASSQGLNTEACF
.	TRBV2	TRBJ1-1	.	TGTGCCAGCAGAGTGGACAGGAACACTGAAGCTTTCTTT	CASRVDRNTEAFF
.	TRBV7-2	TRBJ1-5	.	TGTGCCAGCAGCTTAGTAGGAGGGGGCAATCAGCCCCAGCATTTT	CASSLVGGGNQPQHF
TRBD1	TRBV5-6	TRBJ2-2	.	TGTGCCAGCAGCTGGATGACAGGGGGATGGACCGGGGAGCTGTTTTTT	CASSWMTGGWTGELFF